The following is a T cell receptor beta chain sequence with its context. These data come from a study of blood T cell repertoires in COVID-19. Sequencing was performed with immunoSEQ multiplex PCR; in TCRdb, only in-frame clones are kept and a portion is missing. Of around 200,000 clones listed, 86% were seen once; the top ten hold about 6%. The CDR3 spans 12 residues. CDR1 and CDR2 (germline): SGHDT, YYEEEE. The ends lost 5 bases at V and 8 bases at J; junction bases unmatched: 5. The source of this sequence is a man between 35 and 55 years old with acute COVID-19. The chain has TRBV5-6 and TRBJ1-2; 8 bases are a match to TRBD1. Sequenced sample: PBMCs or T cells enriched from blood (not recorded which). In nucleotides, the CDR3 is TGTGCCAGCAGTGCAGGGGGCGACGGCTACACCTTC. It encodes CASSAGGDGYTF.